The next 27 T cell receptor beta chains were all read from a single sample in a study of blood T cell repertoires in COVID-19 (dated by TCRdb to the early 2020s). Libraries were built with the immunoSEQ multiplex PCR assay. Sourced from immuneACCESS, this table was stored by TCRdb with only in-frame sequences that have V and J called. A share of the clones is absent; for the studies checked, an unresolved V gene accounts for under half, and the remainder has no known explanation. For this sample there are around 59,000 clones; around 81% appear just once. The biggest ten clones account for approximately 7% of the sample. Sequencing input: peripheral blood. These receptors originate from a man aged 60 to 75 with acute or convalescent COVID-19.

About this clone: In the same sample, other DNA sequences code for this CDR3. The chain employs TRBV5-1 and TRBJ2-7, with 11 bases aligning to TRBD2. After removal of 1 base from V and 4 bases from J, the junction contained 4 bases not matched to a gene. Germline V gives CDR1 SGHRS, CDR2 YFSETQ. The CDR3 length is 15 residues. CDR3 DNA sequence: TGCGCCAGCAGCTTGTGGGCTAGCGGGGGGTACGAGCAGTACTTC. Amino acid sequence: CASSLWASGGYEQYF. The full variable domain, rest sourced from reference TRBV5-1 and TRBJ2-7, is KAGVTQTPRYLIKTRGQQVTLSCSPISGHRSVSWYQQTPGQGLQFLFEYFSETQRNKGNFPGRFSGRQFSNSRSEMNVSTLELGDSALYLCASSLWASGGYEQYFGPGTRLTVT.

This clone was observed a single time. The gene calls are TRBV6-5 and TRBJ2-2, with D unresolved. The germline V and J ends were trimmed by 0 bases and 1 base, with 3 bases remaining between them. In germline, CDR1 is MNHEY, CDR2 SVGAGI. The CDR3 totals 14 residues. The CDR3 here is CASSYSVNTGELFF. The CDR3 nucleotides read TGTGCCAGCAGTTACTCCGTGAACACCGGGGAGCTGTTTTTT.

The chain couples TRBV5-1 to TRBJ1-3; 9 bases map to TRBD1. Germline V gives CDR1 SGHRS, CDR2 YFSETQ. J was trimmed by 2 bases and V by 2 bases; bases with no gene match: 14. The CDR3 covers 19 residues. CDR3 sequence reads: CASSLAADRGSFPGNTIYF. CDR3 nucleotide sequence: TGCGCCAGCAGCTTAGCAGCGGACAGGGGATCCTTCCCTGGAAACACCATATATTTT.

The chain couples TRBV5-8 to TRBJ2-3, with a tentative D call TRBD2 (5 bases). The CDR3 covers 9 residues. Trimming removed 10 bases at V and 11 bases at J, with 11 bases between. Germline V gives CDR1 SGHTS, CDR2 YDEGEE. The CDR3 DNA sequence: TGTGCCGAGACGGGGAGGCAGTATTTT. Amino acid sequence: CAETGRQYF.

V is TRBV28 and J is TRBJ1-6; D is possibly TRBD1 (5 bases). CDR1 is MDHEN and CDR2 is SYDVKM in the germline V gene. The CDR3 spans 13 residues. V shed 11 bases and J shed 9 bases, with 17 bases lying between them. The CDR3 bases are TGTGCCTCCACAGGCAGGGCCGGTTCACCCCTCCACTTT. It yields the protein CASTGRAGSPLHF.

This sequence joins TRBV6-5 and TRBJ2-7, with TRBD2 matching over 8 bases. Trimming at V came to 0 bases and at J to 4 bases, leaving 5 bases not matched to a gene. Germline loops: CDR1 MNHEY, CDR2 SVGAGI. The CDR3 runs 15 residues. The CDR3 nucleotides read TGTGCCAGCAGTTACTCCGGGGGGGCCGCATACGAGCAGTACTTC. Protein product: CASSYSGGAAYEQYF.

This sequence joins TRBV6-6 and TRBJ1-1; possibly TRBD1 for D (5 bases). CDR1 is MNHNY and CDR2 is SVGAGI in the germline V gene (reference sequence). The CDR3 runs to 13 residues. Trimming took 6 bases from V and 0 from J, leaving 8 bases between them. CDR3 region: CASSRQMNTEAFF. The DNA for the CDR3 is TGTGCCAGCAGCCGACAGATGAACACTGAAGCTTTCTTT.

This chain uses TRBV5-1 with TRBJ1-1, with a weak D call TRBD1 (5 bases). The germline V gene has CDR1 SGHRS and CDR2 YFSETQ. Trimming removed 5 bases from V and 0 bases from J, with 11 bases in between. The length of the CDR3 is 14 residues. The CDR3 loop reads CASREPGLNTEAFF. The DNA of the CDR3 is TGCGCCAGCAGAGAACCAGGGCTGAACACTGAAGCTTTCTTT.

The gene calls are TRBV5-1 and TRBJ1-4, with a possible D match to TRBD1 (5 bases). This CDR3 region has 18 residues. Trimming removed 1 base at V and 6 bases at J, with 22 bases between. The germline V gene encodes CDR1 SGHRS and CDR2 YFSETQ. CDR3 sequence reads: CASSLNTPSTAPYEKLFF. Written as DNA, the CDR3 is TGCGCCAGCAGCTTGAATACCCCCTCGACAGCCCCATATGAAAAACTGTTTTTT.

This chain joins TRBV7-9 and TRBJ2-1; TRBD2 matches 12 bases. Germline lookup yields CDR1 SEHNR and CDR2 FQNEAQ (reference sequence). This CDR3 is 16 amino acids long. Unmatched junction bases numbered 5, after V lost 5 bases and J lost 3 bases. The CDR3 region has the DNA TGTGCCAGCAGCGCACCTAGCGGGGGGGACTACAATGAGCAGTTCTTC. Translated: CASSAPSGGDYNEQFF.

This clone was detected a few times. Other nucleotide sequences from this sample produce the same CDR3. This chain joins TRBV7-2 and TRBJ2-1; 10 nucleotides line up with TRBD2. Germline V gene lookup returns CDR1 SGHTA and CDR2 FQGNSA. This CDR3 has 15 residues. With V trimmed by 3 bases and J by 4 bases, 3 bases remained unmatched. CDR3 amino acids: CASSFRTSGYNEQFF. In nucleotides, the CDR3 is TGTGCCAGCAGCTTTCGGACTAGCGGTTACAATGAGCAGTTCTTC. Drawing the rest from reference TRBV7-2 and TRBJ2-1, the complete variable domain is GAGVSQSPSNKVTEKGKDVELRCDPISGHTALYWYRQSLGQGLEFLIYFQGNSAPDKSGLPSDRFSAERTGGSVSTLTIQRTQQEDSAVYLCASSFRTSGYNEQFFGPGTRLTVL.

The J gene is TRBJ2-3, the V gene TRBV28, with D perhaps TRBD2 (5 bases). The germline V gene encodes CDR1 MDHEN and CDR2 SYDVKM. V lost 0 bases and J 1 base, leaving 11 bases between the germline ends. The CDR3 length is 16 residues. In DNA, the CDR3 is TGTGCCAGCAGTTTATGGATGGCTAGCCGCACAGATACGCAGTATTTT. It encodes CASSLWMASRTDTQYF.

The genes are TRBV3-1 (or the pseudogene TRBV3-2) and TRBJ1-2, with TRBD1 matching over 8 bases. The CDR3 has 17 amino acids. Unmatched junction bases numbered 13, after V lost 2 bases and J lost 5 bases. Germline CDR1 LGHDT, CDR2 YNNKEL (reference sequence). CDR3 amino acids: CASSQRRAQDRAYGYTF. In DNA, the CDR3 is TGTGCCAGCAGCCAAAGGAGGGCCCAGGACAGGGCGTATGGCTACACCTTC.

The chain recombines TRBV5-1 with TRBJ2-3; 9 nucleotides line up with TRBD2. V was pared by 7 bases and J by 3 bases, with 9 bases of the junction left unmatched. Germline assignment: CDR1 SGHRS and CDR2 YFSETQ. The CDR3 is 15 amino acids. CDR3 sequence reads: CASSSLAGKTDTQYF. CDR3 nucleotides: TGCGCCAGCTCCTCTCTAGCGGGGAAAACAGATACGCAGTATTTT.

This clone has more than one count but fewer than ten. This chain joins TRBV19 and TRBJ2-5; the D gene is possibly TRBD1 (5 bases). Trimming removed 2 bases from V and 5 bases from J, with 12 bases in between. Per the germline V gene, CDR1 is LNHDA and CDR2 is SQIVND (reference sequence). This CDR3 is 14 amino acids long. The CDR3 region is CASSIFWGHETQYF. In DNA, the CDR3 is TGTGCCAGTAGTATATTTTGGGGCCACGAGACCCAGTACTTC.

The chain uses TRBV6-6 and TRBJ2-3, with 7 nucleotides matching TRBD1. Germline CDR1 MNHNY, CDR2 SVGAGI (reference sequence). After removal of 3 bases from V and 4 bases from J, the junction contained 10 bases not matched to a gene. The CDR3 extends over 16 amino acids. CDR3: CASSYLDRERSDTQYF. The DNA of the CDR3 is TGTGCCAGCAGTTATCTCGACAGGGAAAGATCAGATACGCAGTATTTT.

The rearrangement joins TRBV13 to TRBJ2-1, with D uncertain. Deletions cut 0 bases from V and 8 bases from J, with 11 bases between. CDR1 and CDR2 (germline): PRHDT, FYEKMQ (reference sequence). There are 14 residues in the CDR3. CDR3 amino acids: CASSLGDSFYEQFF. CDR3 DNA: TGTGCCAGCAGCTTAGGTGATAGCTTCTATGAGCAGTTCTTC.

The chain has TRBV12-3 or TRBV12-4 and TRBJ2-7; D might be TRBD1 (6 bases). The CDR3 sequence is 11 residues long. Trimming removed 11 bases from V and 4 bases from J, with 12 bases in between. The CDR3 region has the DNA TGTGCCGCCGGGACACTTTACGAGCAGTACTTC. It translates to CAAGTLYEQYF.

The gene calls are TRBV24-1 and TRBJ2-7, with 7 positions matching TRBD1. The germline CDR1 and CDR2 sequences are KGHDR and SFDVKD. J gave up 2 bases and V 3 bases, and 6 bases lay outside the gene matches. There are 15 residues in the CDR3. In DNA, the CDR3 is TGTGCCACCAGTGATCCGAGGGGACAGACCTACGAGCAGTACTTC. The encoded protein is CATSDPRGQTYEQYF.

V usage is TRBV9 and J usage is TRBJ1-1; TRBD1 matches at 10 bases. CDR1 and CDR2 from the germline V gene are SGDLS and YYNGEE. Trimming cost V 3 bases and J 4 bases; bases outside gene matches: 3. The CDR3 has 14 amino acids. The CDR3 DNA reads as TGTGCCAGCAGCGCCCGACAGGGGGCCACTGAAGCTTTCTTT. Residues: CASSARQGATEAFF.

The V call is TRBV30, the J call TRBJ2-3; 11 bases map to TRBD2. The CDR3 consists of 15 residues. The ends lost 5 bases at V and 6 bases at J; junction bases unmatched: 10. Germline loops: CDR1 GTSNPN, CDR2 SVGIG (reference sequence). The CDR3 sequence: CAWGPNSGGADTQYF. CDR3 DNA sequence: TGTGCCTGGGGCCCTAATAGCGGGGGGGCGGATACGCAGTATTTT. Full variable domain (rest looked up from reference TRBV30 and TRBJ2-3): SQTIHQWPATLVQPVGSPLSLECTVEGTSNPNLYWYRQAAGRGLQLLFYSVGIGQISSEVPQNLSASRPQDRQFILSSKKLLLSDSGFYLCAWGPNSGGADTQYFGPGTRLTVL.

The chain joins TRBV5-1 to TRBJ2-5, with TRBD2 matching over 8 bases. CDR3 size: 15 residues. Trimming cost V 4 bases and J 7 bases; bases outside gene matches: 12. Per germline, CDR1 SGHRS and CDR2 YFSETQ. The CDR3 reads CASSPTSGGTGTQYF. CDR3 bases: TGCGCCAGCAGCCCCACATCGGGAGGGACGGGGACCCAGTACTTC.

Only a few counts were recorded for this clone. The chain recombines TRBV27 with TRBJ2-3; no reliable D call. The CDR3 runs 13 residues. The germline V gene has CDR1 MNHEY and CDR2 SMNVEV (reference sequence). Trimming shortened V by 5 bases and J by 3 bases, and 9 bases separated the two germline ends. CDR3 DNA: TGTGCCAGCAGTCGGATGGAGACAGATACGCAGTATTTT. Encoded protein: CASSRMETDTQYF.

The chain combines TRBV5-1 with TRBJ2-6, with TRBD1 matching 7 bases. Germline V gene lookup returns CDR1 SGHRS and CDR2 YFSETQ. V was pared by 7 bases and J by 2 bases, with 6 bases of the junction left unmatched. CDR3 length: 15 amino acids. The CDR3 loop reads CASGEQGTGANVLTF. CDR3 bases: TGCGCCAGCGGGGAACAGGGGACTGGGGCCAACGTCCTGACTTTC.

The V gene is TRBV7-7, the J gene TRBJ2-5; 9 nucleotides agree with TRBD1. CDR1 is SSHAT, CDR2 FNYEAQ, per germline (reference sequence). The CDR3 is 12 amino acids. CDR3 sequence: CAVPGQGETQYF. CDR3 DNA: TGTGCTGTACCGGGACAGGGTGAGACCCAGTACTTC.

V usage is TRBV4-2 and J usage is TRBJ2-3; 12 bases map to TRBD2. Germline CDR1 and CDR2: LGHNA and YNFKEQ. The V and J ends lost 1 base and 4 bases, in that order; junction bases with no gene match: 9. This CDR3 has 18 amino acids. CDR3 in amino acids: CASSQGSTSGGWADTQYF. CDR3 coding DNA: TGTGCCAGCAGCCAAGGGTCGACTAGCGGGGGATGGGCAGATACGCAGTATTTT.

Here the CDR3 reads CASSVGREQFF. CDR3 DNA sequence: TGTGCCAGCAGTGTGGGGAGAGAGCAGTTCTTC. The J gene is TRBJ2-1, the V gene TRBV25-1; weak D call: TRBD2 (5 bases). This CDR3 contains 11 residues. Germline CDR1 reads MGHDK; CDR2 reads SYGVNS. The V end lost 4 bases, the J end lost 10 bases, and 8 bases lay between the germline ends.